This T cell receptor beta chain is drawn from a study of cytomegalovirus exposure and HLA in healthy donors (dated by TCRdb to the late 2010s). For the wider study: An earlier analysis of about 530 of the donors reported under 300 Gb of sequence data and 90 million to 120 million unique TCR beta sequences obtained from around 180 million T cells. About 320 gigabases of sequencing data and approximately 80 million unique TCR sequences were included in an early release covering roughly 700 HLA-typed donors. The genetic ancestry cluster associated with self-reported Caucasian donors included approximately 85% of the roughly 390 genotyped donors. The aim of the study was to test whether cataloging public T cell receptors could identify signatures of past pathogen exposure. The T cell repertoires of 550 to 850 subjects were profiled by immunosequencing and related to cytomegalovirus serostatus. A separate validation cohort of some 130 different subjects was used in addition to the roughly 700-subject first cohort. High-throughput TCR immunosequencing, statistical association of individual TCRs with disease status, and machine learning were combined to predict cytomegalovirus infection status. A later analysis re-analyzed previously published TCR beta repertoires from roughly 630 donors and added high-resolution HLA genotyping to study TCR occurrence patterns. Rather than drawing on any new phenotypic data, the later analysis identified candidate immune exposures from TCR beta sequences and the way those sequences occurred across donors. In an earlier analysis of a few hundred of the donors, high-throughput TCR beta sequencing was used to judge whether each TCR beta V gene segment behaved as functional or pseudogenic. Donor age, sex, ethnicity and CMV serostatus were compiled together with the repertoire data. Genome-wide SNP genotypes for about 55% of the 666 donors were used in a later genetic analysis, which treated that subset as a discovery cohort. Every repertoire in the discovery cohort had been generated on one and the same sequencing platform. Both class I and class II loci were covered by HLA typing, at four-digit resolution. Typing coverage differed by locus: A, B, C, DRB1 and DQB1 were typed in roughly 629-640 donors, DQA1 in about 550, DPA1 in roughly 590, and DPB1 in around 440. Roughly five DR-DQ haplotypes were treated as single units for association and clustering because of strong linkage in the cohort. Across around 400 genotyped donors of the cohort, an average of about 200,000 unique TCR beta nucleotide sequences per donor were sequenced, and roughly 17% of those sequences were non-productive. Findings and caveats that apply to the study as a whole: A later analysis found that TCR association rates varied across HLA loci, with DRB1 alleles showing the most associated TCRs and HLA-C alleles the fewest. Correlated functional status among segregating V segments might be attributable to linkage disequilibrium, but an unknown experimental factor could not be ruled out. Immune exposure information for the cohort was limited to CMV serostatus. A later analysis associated about 17,000 TCR beta sequences with specific HLA alleles at a false discovery rate of 0.05. According to the authors, the approach could potentially be generalized to other disease states and immunological phenotypes. A later analysis found that most CMV-associated TCR beta chains appeared HLA-restricted, with HLA associations seemingly driven largely by CMV exposure. Because some donors lacked HLA typing at each locus, the association tests relied only on the typed subset. Because counts were too low, roughly 16 rarely observed V segments, including chromosome 9 orphons, were excluded from the earlier analysis of roughly 580 of the donors. In vitro tests confirmed that a few of the cytomegalovirus-associated TCR beta chains recognize cytomegalovirus antigens. A further reported finding was that TCR beta sequences accurately predicted the HLA-A and HLA-B alleles for most subjects in the first cohort. In a later analysis, HLA-associated TCR beta chains were found to be more clonally expanded and to have lower generation probabilities than equally common non-associated chains. In the study, 150 to 200 TCR beta chains were listed as associated with cytomegalovirus. An association between a missense DCLRE1C variant and V-gene and J-gene trimming of TCR beta chains was found in a later genetic analysis and replicated in an independent cohort. In an earlier analysis of approximately 600 of the donors, most TCR beta V segments were observed in productive rearrangements about 87% or about 30% of the time, broadly matching IMGT annotations. Only TCR beta chains were sequenced in this cohort, and the absence of alpha or paired-chain data limited detectable features. Because the 87-base-pair reads could not distinguish some IMGT-functional V segments, including TRBV6-2 and TRBV6-3, those segments were excluded. In a later analysis, several top co-occurrence clusters were reported to appear linked to parvovirus B19, influenza, CMV and Epstein-Barr virus. In both the original and validation cohorts, the classifier was reported to diagnose cytomegalovirus status with high specificity and sensitivity. A cluster of highly shared sequence variants was judged likely to represent a technical artifact of the sequencing pipeline. Assigning TCR associations to individual alleles was difficult when HLA alleles, especially DR and DQ, strongly co-occurred. Compared with the approximately 670-donor mean, donors in an Asian-associated ancestry cluster had fewer N-insertions in productive TCRs, according to a later genetic analysis. Across donors, most TCR sequences were observed very rarely, whereas some public TCRs were present in many individuals. Presence/absence analyses assumed roughly uniform sequencing depth across donors, an assumption that may not hold.

The cohort comprised around 700 healthy bone marrow donors. At the time of sampling, all cohort members were nominally healthy, though unrecorded immune exposures were likely present. The donor was CMV seropositive and was included in the group of some 290 seropositive cohort members. Each donor provided a peripheral blood sample, and peripheral blood mononuclear cells were used for TCR beta sequencing. Genomic DNA extraction from the blood cell samples was performed with the Qiagen DNeasy Blood Extraction Kit. The cysteine opens and the phenylalanine closes a CDR3 of 14 amino acids. The CDR3 DNA has 42 bases and is translated from base 1. CDR1 and CDR2 are read off the germline V gene as MNHEY and SVGAGI. A distance of 9 bases separates the germline ends of V and J, which lose 0 bases and 4 bases respectively. Library creation used the immunoSEQ multiplex PCR assay. The multiplex PCR relied on a mix of 60 forward primers for TCR Vbeta segments and 13 reverse primers for TCR Jbeta segments. Amplification of the CDR3 region of rearranged TCR beta genes was performed with a multiplex PCR assay on genomic DNA. The Illumina HiSeq System was used to sequence the amplified TCR beta libraries as 87-base-pair reads. The paper's data handling went like this. A later analysis tallied roughly 78 million unique TCR beta chains across the 666 repertoires, and approximately 12 million of those chains were shared by two or more donors. To remove PCR and sequencing errors, raw reads were error-corrected and collapsed into unique sequences using a nearest-neighbor algorithm that merged closely related sequences. To assign V, D and J gene segments, CDR3 sequences were aligned to IMGT reference sequences. Each retained sequence needed at least a six-nucleotide match to both a V gene segment and a J gene segment. Rearrangements were called productive when the CDR3 lacked stop codons and stayed in frame with V and J; all others were non-productive. Following IMGT convention, CDR3 was defined as the stretch from the second conserved V-encoded cysteine up to the conserved J-encoded phenylalanine. Sequences without an unambiguous match to a single V gene segment were excluded from the earlier analysis of about 640 of the donors. An earlier analysis of a few hundred of the donors called V segments functional above 56.7% productive rearrangements and segregating when the between-donor standard deviation exceeded 5%. A statistical classification framework was built to diagnose cytomegalovirus status from the catalog of TCR beta chain sequences. In a later analysis, TCR nucleotide sequences were compared against IMGT/GENE-DB human TR gene sequences so that V and J genes could be assigned. In a later analysis, CDR3 sequences and most-parsimonious VDJ recombination scenarios were assigned using the TCRdist pipeline. In a later analysis, each TCR beta chain was defined by its CDR3 amino acid sequence together with its V-gene family, and reads lacking a unique V-gene family were excluded. In a later analysis, nearly 600 highly shared, low-generation-probability nucleotide sequences were removed to address suspected cross-contamination and a sequencing artifact. In a later analysis, a clonal expansion index for each public chain was calculated from normalized within-repertoire ranks of inferred template counts. In a later analysis, generation probabilities were computed using a VDJ recombination model fitted to out-of-frame rearrangements, and the results were checked against IGoR. In a later analysis, TCR-TCR, TCR-HLA and TCR-CMV co-occurrence was scored with hypergeometric tests, and a repertoire-size bias correction was applied to TCR pairs. In a later analysis, false discovery rates were estimated by permuting HLA or CMV assignments 20 times. A later analysis grouped co-occurring TCRs with DBSCAN, adding TCRdist sequence similarity when clustering within HLA-allele-positive subsets. Co-occurrence clustering excluded repertoires with fewer than 30,000 or more than 120,000 public chains, plus five with anomalous nucleotide sharing. The clones in this table, taken by TCRdb from immuneACCESS, are in-frame only. Not every clone is retained; where verified, under half of the shortfall comes from an unresolved V gene, and the cause of the rest is unknown. The D gene and trimming were derived from the DNA, and the V and J assignments and clone size from that table. The sample yields 110,000 to 150,000 clones; 80% were counted once. The top ten clones comprise 6.5% to 7% of the sample.

Details on this clone: The antigen this receptor binds is unknown. No much larger clone is present one base from it, and per-base qualities are unavailable.

Sequenced: PBMCs. This chain is built from TRBV6-5 and TRBJ2-5, with no reliable assignment of the D segment. This TCR was recovered from a man aged 40-55 years in good health and CMV-seropositive. The CDR3 has the sequence CASSYSPTLETQYF. In nucleotide form, the sequence is TGTGCCAGCAGTTACTCCCCTACCCTAGAGACCCAGTACTTC.